A single sample is the source of the 13 T cell receptor beta chains below, sequenced in a study of cytomegalovirus exposure and HLA in healthy donors. This table comes from immunoSEQ multiplex PCR, and its TCRdb copy is limited to in-frame clones, with some not included. The sample yields tens of thousands of clones, just over 90% seen once. Sequenced sample: PBMCs. The receptors were gathered from a woman between 18 and 29 years old in good health and CMV-seronegative.

The chain is built from TRBV7-6 and TRBJ2-1, with TRBD2 identical over 14 bases. After removal of 5 bases from V and 7 bases from J, the junction contained 10 bases not matched to a gene. This CDR3 has 17 residues. CDR1 is SGHVS, CDR2 FNYEAQ, per germline. The CDR3 DNA reads TGTGCCAGCAGCCGACTAGCGGGAGGGGTTGTGATGAATGAGCAGTTCTTC. Amino acid sequence: CASSRLAGGVVMNEQFF.

V is TRBV6-1 and J is TRBJ1-5, with 9 bases fitting TRBD1. V gave up 3 bases and J gave up 10 bases; unmatched junction bases: 4. Looked up from germline, CDR1 is MNHNS and CDR2 is SASEGT. The CDR3 is 13 residues long. CDR3 sequence reads: CASSEGQGLPQHF. CDR3 coding DNA: TGTGCCAGCAGTGAGGGACAGGGTCTACCCCAGCATTTT.

The rearrangement links TRBV5-4 to TRBJ2-2; 8 bases line up with TRBD1. The CDR3 covers 15 residues. CDR1 is SGHNT, CDR2 YYREEE, per germline (reference sequence). Trimming cost V 0 bases and J 6 bases; bases outside gene matches: 4. CDR3 sequence reads: CASSLDRGWAGELFF. The CDR3 bases are TGTGCCAGCAGCTTGGACAGGGGGTGGGCCGGGGAGCTGTTTTTT.

This clone was found once. This chain joins TRBV19 and TRBJ2-1; the D is unclear. The V end lost 2 bases, the J end lost 6 bases, and 8 bases lay between the germline ends. The CDR3 runs 13 residues. Germline loops: CDR1 LNHDA, CDR2 SQIVND (reference sequence). The CDR3 is CASSIREFNEQFF. The CDR3 DNA sequence: TGTGCCAGTAGTATAAGAGAATTCAATGAGCAGTTCTTC.

V is TRBV29-1 and J is TRBJ2-1, with 11 bases identical to TRBD2. Germline CDR1 SQVTM, CDR2 ANQGSEA. After removal of 0 bases from V and 9 bases from J, the junction contained 4 bases not matched to a gene. This CDR3 is 14 amino acids long. CDR3 DNA sequence: TGCAGCGTTGAAGATCGTCTAGCGGGGGGTGAGCAGTTCTTC. Translation gives CSVEDRLAGGEQFF.

This clone was seen a single time. The chain recombines TRBV9 with TRBJ2-3; D might be TRBD1 (5 bases). The CDR3 extends over 15 amino acids. V shed 2 bases and J shed 4 bases, with 14 bases lying between them. Germline V gives CDR1 SGDLS, CDR2 YYNGEE. As DNA, the CDR3 is TGTGCCAGCAGCGTCGGTTCGCTAGGGGCAGATACGCAGTATTTT. It translates to CASSVGSLGADTQYF.

V is TRBV7-9 and J is TRBJ1-4; D is perhaps TRBD1 (5 bases). This CDR3 has 16 residues. Per the germline V gene, CDR1 is SEHNR and CDR2 is FQNEAQ (reference sequence). V lost 5 bases and J 0 bases, leaving 13 bases between the germline ends. The CDR3 sequence is CASSVSLGATNEKLFF. CDR3 DNA: TGTGCCAGCAGCGTCAGTTTAGGGGCAACTAATGAAAAACTGTTTTTT.

V gene TRBV7-9 combines with J gene TRBJ2-2, with a weak D call TRBD2 (5 bases). Germline V lookup: CDR1 SEHNR, CDR2 FQNEAQ (reference sequence). The V and J ends lost 6 bases and 3 bases respectively, with 14 bases between them. This CDR3 contains 15 residues. CDR3 in DNA: TGTGCCAGCAGGGAGGCCAATCGGTACACCGGGGAGCTGTTTTTT. Protein sequence: CASREANRYTGELFF.

This rearrangement joins TRBV15 to TRBJ1-1; D might be TRBD1 (5 bases). Deletions cut 5 bases from V and 2 bases from J, with 12 bases between. The CDR3 extends over 14 amino acids. Germline-derived CDR1 and CDR2 are LNHNV and YYDKDF (reference sequence). Written as DNA, the CDR3 is TGTGCCACCAGCGGGGGGAGTTATAACACTGAAGCTTTCTTT. Translating it yields CATSGGSYNTEAFF.

A few counts support this clone. J is TRBJ1-2 and V is TRBV5-4; D not certain. The CDR3 sequence is 12 residues long. V was pared by 4 bases and J by 8 bases, with 12 bases between. Germline CDR1 is SGHNT and CDR2 is YYREEE (reference sequence). CDR3 coding DNA: TGTGCCAGCAGCGCCGACGCGGGGGGCTACACCTTC. Encoded protein: CASSADAGGYTF.

The rearrangement links TRBV20-1 to TRBJ1-2, with a tentative D call TRBD1 (5 bases). The CDR3 is 10 residues long. The germline CDR1 and CDR2 sequences are DFQATT and SNEGSKA (reference sequence). Deletions cut 5 bases from V and 7 bases from J, with 8 bases between. CDR3 protein: CSAERGGYTF. As DNA, the CDR3 is TGCAGTGCTGAAAGGGGTGGCTACACCTTC.

The chain uses TRBV10-3 and TRBJ2-3; a weak D match, TRBD2 (6 bases). The CDR3 sequence is 17 residues long. Trimming took 0 bases from V and 0 from J, leaving 13 bases between them. Germline V gene sequence: CDR1 ENHRY, CDR2 SYGVKD. CDR3 DNA: TGTGCCATCAGTGAGTCTCCGCGGGGACTTAGCACAGATACGCAGTATTTT. It specifies CAISESPRGLSTDTQYF.

The chain links TRBV2 to TRBJ2-7; 8 bases align to TRBD2. CDR3 length: 13 amino acids. V was clipped by 8 bases and J by 0 bases; unmatched bases: 3. Germline values: CDR1 SNHLY, CDR2 FYNNEI. Here the CDR3 reads CASGAGGSYEQYF. CDR3 nucleotide sequence: TGTGCCAGCGGTGCGGGGGGCTCCTACGAGCAGTACTTC.